This TCR beta chain appears in the sequencing data of a study of response to subunit inactivated influenza vaccine. The CDR3 contains 14 residues. With 5 bases clipped from V and 3 bases from J, the junction kept 4 bases outside the gene matches. Germline assignment: CDR1 DFQATT and CDR2 SNEGSKA (reference sequence). TCRdb passed the RT-PCR reads through MiXCR, listing each CDR3 protein once. The table has about 540,000 distinct CDR3 sequences, around 21% seen once. These data were also reused for a study on T cells expressing NK-cell markers. Per that paper: The TCR beta cDNA came from 5'RACE template switching with UMIs. Serological testing identified most of the eight sequenced donors as HCMV-seropositive and one as seronegative. NKG2C+ dominant clonotypes from roughly 6 donors made up roughly 1.0-8% of CD8+ T cells.

The sample consisted of CD4+ T cells sorted from PBMCs, taken less than 13 days after vaccination. V and J are TRBV20-1 and TRBJ2-3, with 11 bases that match TRBD2. The source of this sequence is a man in his fifties or sixties who received an inactivated influenza vaccine. The CDR3 DNA reads TGCAGTGCTCCTTCTAGCGGGAGGACAGATACGCAGTATTTT. Protein: CSAPSSGRTDTQYF.